The sequence of this T cell receptor beta chain was determined in a study of CXCR3-negative and CXCR3-positive naive CD8 T cells (dated by TCRdb to between 2018 and 2020). Regarding the complete study: In total, roughly 140 million TRB reads were obtained, which works out to roughly 1.5 +/- 0.3 million reads per library. TRBV-TRBJ cluster analysis included naive subsets from roughly 5 donors and memory cells from 3 donors. Diversity and physicochemical repertoire analyses covered around 10 donors pooled from two independent experiments.

As regards this clonotype: Its antigen remains undetermined.

Sequenced using a NextSeq 550. The Human TCR Profiling Kit (MiLaboratory) was used to make UMI-labeled 5' RACE TRB cDNA libraries. The full amount of extracted RNA was used for cDNA synthesis, and the full amount of resulting cDNA was used for PCR amplification. Libraries were prepared in parallel with an identical number of PCR cycles. The published analysis was carried out like this. With a requirement of at least two reads per UMI, MIGEC and MiXCR extracted about 50,000 +/- 10,000 unique UMI-labeled TRB cDNA molecules per library. An average of approximately 40,000 +/- 10,000 functional in-frame TRB CDR3 nucleotide clonotypes without stop codons was found per library. After each sample was downsampled to 5000 UMI-labeled TRB molecules, VDJtools was used to calculate diversity metrics such as normalized Shannon-Wiener and Chao1. For the central five CDR3 residues, VDJtools calculated physicochemical properties weighted by clonotype size, namely interaction energy, strength, volume and Kidera factor 4. With the reads reprocessed by TCRdb, a single entry stands for each CDR3 protein sequence and no DNA is reported. TCRdb, rather than the study authors, made the V and J calls. The sample table on file contains over 70,000 distinct CDR3 sequences. In total, the top ten clones hold roughly 0.99% of the sample.

The full study reports these points: Compared with CXCR3-negative naive cells, CXCR3-positive naive cells had TRB CDR3s with higher hydrophobicity (lower Kidera factor 4), lower energy, and higher strength and volume indices. Freshly isolated PBMCs were used for most assays because CXCR3 expression partially decreased after cryopreservation. Repertoire diversity was comparably high in both naive subsets but much lower in memory CD8+ T cells. Similar TRBV-TRBJ usage was shown by naive CXCR3-negative and CXCR3-positive cells from the same donor, whereas distinct patterns were shown by memory cells. Surface CD5, linked to self-reactivity in mice, was comparable between naive subsets; TCR interaction strength was therefore also inferred from TRB CDR3 physicochemical properties.

Each CD8+ T cell subset was flow-sorted in triplicate, and 300,000 or so cells per subset were placed directly into RLT lysis buffer. Naive CD8+ T cells were defined stringently as CD45RO-CCR7+CD27+CD95- to exclude memory contaminants. Standard density gradient centrifugation was used to isolate peripheral blood mononuclear cells from buffy coats. A FACSAria III was used to flow-sort naive CD8+ T cells into CXCR3-negative and CXCR3-positive populations. Total RNA was extracted from sorted cells using an RNeasy Mini Kit. Measured from the cysteine to the phenylalanine, the CDR3 is 11 residues long. No DNA is given. The germline V gene encodes CDR1 DFQATT and CDR2 SNEGSKA (reference sequence).

The receptor was isolated from a human donor in good health. Some clones in this sample may be carry-over from other donors' samples. Sequenced input: naive CXCR3- CD8+ T cells from blood. The cell subset or site label corresponds to: CD45RO-CCR7+CD27+CD95- naive CD8+ T cells lacking CXCR3 (TNR3-). The receptor chain draws on TRBV20-1 and TRBJ1-1; TCRdb's D gene call, TRBD1, goes unchecked for lack of DNA. The CDR3 reads CSPPRHQGAFF.